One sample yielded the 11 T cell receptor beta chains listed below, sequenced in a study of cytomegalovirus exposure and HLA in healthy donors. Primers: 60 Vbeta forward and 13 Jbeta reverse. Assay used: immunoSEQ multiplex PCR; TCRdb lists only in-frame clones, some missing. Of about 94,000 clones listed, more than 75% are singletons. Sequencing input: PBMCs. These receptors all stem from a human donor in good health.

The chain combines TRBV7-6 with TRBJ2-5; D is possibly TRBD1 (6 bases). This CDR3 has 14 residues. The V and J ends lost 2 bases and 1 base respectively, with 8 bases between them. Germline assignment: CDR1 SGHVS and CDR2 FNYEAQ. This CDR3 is CASSLNRVQETQYF. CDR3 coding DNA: TGTGCCAGCAGCTTAAACAGGGTCCAAGAGACCCAGTACTTC.

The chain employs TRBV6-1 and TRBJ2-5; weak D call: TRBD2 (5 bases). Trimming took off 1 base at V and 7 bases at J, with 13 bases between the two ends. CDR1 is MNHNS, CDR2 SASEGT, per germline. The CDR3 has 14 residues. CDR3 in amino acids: CASSEELVDGTQYF. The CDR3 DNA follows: TGTGCCAGCAGTGAAGAACTAGTTGACGGGACCCAGTACTTC.

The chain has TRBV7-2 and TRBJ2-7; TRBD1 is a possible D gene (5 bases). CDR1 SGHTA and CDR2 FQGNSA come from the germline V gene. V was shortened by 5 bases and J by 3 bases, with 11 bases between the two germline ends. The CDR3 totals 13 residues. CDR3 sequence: CASSPGPGYEQYF. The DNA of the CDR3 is TGTGCCAGCAGCCCAGGGCCCGGCTACGAGCAGTACTTC.

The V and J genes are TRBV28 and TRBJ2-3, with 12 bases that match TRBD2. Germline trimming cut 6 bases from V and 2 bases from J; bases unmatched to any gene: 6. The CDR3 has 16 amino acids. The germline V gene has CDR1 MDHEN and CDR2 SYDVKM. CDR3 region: CASSFGLAGPTDTQYF. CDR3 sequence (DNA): TGTGCCAGCAGCTTCGGACTAGCGGGACCCACAGATACGCAGTATTTT.

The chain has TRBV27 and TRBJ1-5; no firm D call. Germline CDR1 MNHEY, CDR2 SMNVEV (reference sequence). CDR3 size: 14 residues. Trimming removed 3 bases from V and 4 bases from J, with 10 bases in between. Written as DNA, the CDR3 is TGTGCCAGCAGTTTGGCGCGAGGGAATCAGCCCCAGCATTTT. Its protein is CASSLARGNQPQHF.

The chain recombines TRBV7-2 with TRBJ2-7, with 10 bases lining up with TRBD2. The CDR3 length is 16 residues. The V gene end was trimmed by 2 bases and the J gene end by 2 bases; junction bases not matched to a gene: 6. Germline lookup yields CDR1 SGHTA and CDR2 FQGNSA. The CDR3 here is CASSLTGTSDAYEQYF. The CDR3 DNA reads TGTGCCAGCAGCTTAACGGGGACTAGCGACGCCTACGAGCAGTACTTC. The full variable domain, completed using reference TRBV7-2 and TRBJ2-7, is GAGVSQSPSNKVTEKGKDVELRCDPISGHTALYWYRQSLGQGLEFLIYFQGNSAPDKSGLPSDRFSAERTGGSVSTLTIQRTQQEDSAVYLCASSLTGTSDAYEQYFGPGTRLTVT.

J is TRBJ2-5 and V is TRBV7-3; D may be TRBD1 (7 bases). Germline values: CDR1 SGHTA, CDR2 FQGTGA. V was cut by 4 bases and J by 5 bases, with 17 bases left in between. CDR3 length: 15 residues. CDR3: CASSSYGGGGETQYF. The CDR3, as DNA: TGTGCCAGCAGCTCCTACGGAGGGGGCGGTGAGACCCAGTACTTC.

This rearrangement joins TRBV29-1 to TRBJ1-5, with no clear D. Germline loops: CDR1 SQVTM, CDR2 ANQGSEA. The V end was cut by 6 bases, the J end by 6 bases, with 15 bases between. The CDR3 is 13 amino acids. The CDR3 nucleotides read TGCAGCGTAGTCGTCGCGGGAAGTCAGCCCCAGCATTTT. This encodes CSVVVAGSQPQHF.

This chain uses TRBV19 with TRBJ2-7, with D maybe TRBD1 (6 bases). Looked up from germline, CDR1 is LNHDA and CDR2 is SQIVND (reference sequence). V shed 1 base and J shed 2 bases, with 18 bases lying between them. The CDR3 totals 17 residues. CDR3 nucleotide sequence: TGTGCCAGTAGTATAGGAATCGGGACACCCACTACCTACGAGCAGTACTTC. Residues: CASSIGIGTPTTYEQYF.

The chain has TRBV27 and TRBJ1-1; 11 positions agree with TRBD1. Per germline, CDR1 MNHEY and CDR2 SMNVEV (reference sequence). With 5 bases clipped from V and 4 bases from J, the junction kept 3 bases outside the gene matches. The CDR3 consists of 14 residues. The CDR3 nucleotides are TGTGCCAGCAGTGCCGGGACAGGGGGCACTGAAGCTTTCTTT. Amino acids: CASSAGTGGTEAFF.

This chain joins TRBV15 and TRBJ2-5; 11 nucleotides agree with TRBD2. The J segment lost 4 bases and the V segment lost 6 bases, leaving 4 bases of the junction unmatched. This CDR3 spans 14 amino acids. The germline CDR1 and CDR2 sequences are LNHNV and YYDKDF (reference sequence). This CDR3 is CATRRLAGRETQYF. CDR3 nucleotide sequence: TGTGCCACCAGAAGACTAGCGGGAAGAGAGACCCAGTACTTC.